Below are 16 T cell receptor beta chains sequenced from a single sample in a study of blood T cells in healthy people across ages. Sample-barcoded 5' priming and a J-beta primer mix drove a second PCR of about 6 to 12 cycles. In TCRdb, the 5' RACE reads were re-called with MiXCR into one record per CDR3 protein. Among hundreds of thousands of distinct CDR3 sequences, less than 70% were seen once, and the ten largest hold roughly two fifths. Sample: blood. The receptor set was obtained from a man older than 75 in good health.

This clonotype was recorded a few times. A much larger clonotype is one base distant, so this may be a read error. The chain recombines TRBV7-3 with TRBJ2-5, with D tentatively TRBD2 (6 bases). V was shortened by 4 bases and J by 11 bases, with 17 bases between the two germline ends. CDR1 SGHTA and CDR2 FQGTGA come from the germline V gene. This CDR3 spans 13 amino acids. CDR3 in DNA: TGTGCCAGCAGCTCCAGGGCGGGAAATGAGCAGTACTTC. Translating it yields CASSSRAGNEQYF.

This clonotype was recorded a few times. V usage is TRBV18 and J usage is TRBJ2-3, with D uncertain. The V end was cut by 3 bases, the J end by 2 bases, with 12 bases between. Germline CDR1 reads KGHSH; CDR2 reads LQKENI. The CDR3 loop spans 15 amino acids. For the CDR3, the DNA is TGTGCCAGCTCACCTGAACAGCAAACCACAGATACGCAGTATTTT. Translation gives CASSPEQQTTDTQYF.

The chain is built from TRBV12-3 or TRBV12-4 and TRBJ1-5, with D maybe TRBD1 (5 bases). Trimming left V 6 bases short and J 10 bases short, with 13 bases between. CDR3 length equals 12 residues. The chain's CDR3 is CASSEPGTPQHF. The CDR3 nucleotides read TGTGCCAGCAGCGAACCGGGGACTCCCCAGCATTTT.

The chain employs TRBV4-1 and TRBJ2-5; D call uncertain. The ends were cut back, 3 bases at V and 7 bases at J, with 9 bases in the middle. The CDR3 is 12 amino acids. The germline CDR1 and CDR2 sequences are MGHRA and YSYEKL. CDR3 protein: CASSHVPGTQYF. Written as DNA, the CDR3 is TGCGCCAGCAGCCATGTTCCCGGGACCCAGTACTTC.

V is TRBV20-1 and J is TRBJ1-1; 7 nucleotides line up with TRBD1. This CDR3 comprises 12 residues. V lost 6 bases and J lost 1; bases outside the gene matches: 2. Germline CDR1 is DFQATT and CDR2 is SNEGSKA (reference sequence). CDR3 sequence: CSANRGNTEAFF. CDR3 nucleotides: TGCAGTGCAAACAGGGGGAACACTGAAGCTTTCTTT.

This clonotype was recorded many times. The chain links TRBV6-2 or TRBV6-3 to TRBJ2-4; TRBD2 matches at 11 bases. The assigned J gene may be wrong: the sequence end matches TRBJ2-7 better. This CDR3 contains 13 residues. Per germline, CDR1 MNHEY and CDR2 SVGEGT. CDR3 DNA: TGTGCCAGTCGACTAGCGGGACCCCACGAGCAGTACTTC. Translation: CASRLAGPHEQYF.

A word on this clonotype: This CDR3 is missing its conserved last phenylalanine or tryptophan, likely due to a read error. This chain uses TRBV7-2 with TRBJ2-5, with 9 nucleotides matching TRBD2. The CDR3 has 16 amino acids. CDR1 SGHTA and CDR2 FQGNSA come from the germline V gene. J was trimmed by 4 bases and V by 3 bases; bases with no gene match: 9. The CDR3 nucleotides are TGTGCCAGCAGCTTGCTAGCGGGGAGGGGACCAGAGACCCAGTACTCC. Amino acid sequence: CASSLLAGRGPETQYS.

CDR3 in amino acids: CSASPVPGHRYAYF. The CDR3 nucleotides are TGCAGTGCTAGCCCCGTTCCGGGGCACAGATACGCGTATTTT. This chain uses TRBV20-1 with TRBJ2-3; D tentatively reads TRBD1 or TRBD2 (5 bases each). The length of the CDR3 is 14 residues. CDR1 and CDR2 from the germline V gene are DFQATT and SNEGSKA (reference sequence). Trimming cost V 3 bases and J 14 bases, with 24 bases left between them.

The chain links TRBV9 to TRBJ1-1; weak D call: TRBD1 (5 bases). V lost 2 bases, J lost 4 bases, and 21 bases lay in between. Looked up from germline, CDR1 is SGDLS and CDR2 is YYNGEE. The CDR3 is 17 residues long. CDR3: CASSVTLQAPGGTEAFF. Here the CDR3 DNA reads TGTGCCAGCAGCGTTACCCTACAGGCTCCGGGGGGCACTGAAGCTTTCTTT.

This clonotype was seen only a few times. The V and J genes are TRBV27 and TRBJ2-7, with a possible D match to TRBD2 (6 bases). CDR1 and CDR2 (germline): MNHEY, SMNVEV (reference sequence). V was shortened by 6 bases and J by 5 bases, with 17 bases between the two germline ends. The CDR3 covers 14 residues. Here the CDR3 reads CASSLSSGGNEQYF. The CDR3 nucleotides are TGTGCCAGCAGCCTCTCCTCTGGGGGGAACGAGCAGTACTTC.

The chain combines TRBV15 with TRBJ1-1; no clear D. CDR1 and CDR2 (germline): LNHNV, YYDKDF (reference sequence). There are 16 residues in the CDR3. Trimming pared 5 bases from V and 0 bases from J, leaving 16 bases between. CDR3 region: CATSGAQRPLNTEAFF. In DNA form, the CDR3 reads TGTGCCACCAGCGGAGCCCAACGGCCGCTGAACACTGAAGCTTTCTTT.

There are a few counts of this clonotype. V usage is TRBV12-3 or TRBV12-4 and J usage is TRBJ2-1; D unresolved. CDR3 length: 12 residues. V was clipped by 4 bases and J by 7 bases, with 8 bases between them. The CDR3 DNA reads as TGTGCCAGCAGTTCGTTTCCTAATGAGCAGTTCTTC. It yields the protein CASSSFPNEQFF.

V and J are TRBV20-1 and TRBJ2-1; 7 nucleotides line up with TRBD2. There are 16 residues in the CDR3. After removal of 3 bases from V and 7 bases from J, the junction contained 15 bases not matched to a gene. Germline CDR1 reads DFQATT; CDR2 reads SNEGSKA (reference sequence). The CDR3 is CSASLLAGANANEQFF. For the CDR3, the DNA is TGCAGTGCTAGCTTACTCGCGGGAGCCAACGCGAATGAGCAGTTCTTC.

CDR3 amino acids: CASSQVAGSAYEQYF. In DNA, the CDR3 is TGTGCCAGCAGCCAAGTAGCGGGGAGCGCGTACGAGCAGTACTTC. The rearrangement joins TRBV3-1 to TRBJ2-7; TRBD2 agrees at 8 bases. Trimming cost V 1 base and J 4 bases; bases outside gene matches: 6. The CDR3 has 15 residues. CDR1 is LGHDT, CDR2 YNNKEL, per germline (reference sequence).

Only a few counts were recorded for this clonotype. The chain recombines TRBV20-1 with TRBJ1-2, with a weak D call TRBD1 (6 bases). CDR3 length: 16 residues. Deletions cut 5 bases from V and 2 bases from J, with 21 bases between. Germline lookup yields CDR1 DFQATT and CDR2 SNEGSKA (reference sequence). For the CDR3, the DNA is TGCAGTGCTGGGGCCCCTAATCTTCAGGGGAACTATGGCTACACCTTC. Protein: CSAGAPNLQGNYGYTF.

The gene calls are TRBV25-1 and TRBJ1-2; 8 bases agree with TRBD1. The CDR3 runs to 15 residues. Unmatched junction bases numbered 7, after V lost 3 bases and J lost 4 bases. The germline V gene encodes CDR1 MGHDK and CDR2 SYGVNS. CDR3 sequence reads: CASSDAGTGFYGYTF. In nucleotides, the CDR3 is TGTGCCAGCAGTGACGCAGGGACAGGATTCTATGGCTACACCTTC.